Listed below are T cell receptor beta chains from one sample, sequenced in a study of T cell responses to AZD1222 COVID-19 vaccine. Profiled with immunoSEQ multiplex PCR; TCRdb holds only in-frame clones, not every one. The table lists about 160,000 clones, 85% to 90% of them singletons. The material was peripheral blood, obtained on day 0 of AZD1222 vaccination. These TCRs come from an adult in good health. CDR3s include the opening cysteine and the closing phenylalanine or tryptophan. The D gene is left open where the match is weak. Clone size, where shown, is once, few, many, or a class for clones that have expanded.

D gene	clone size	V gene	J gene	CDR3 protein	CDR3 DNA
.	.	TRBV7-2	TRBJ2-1	CASSFYARADYIDEQFF	TGTGCCAGCAGCTTCTACGCCCGGGCGGACTACATCGATGAGCAGTTCTTC
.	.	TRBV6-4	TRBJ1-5	CASRDSNQPQHF	TGTGCCAGCAGAGACAGCAATCAGCCCCAGCATTTT
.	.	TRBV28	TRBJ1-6	CASISPGNSPLHF	TGTGCCAGCATCTCTCCCGGGAATTCACCCCTCCACTTT
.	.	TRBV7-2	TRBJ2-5	CASSLDRQKETQYF	TGTGCCAGCAGCTTAGATCGCCAGAAAGAGACCCAGTACTTC
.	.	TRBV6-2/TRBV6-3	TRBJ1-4	CASSIRSSNEKLFF	TGTGCCAGCAGCATCAGGTCGTCTAATGAAAAACTGTTTTTT
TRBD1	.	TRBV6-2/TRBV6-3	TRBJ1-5	CASSRDSRNQPQHF	TGTGCCAGCAGTAGGGACAGCCGGAATCAGCCCCAGCATTTT
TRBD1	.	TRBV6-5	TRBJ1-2	CASINRDRLSFGYTF	TGTGCCAGCATCAACCGGGACAGATTGAGCTTTGGCTACACCTTC
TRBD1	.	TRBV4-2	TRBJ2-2	CASSLQGSGGELFF	TGTGCCAGCAGCCTACAGGGGTCGGGCGGGGAGCTGTTTTTT
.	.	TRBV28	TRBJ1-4	CASGTRAREKLFF	TGTGCCAGCGGAACTAGGGCTCGGGAAAAACTGTTTTTT
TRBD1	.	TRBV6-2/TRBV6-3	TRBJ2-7	CASSYTPGQQIYEQYF	TGTGCCAGCAGTTACACACCGGGACAGCAGATCTACGAGCAGTACTTC
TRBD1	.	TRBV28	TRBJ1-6	CASSIGDRDNSPLHF	TGTGCCAGCAGTATAGGGGACAGAGATAATTCACCCCTCCACTTT
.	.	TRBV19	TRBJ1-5	CASSIEGTTLGYSNQPQHF	TGTGCCAGTAGTATAGAAGGGACAACCTTGGGTTATAGCAATCAGCCCCAGCATTTT
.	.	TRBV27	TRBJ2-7	CASSSKGRSEQYF	TGTGCCAGCAGTTCCAAGGGGCGGTCCGAGCAGTACTTC
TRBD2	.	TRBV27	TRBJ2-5	CASGRLSGRGRETQYF	TGTGCCAGCGGCCGACTGAGCGGGAGAGGGAGAGAGACCCAGTACTTC
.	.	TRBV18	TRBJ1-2	CASSPEGGFNYGYTF	TGTGCCAGCTCACCGGAGGGGGGATTTAACTATGGCTACACCTTC
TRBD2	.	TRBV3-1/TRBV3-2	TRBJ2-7	CASSLGTSGGGVEQYF	TGTGCCAGCAGCCTAGGGACTAGCGGGGGCGGGGTCGAGCAGTACTTC
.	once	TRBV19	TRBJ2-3	CASSKPRGVGGDTQYF	TGTGCCAGTAGTAAACCGCGGGGAGTCGGAGGAGATACGCAGTATTTT
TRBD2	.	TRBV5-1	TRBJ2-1	CASSTIAGGSYNEQFF	TGCGCCAGCAGCACAATAGCGGGAGGGTCCTACAATGAGCAGTTCTTC
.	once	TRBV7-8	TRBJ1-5	CASTRDTQPQHF	TGTGCCAGCACCCGGGACACTCAGCCCCAGCATTTT
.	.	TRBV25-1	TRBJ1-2	CASSAPNLQGNTF	TGTGCCAGCAGTGCTCCGAATTTACAGGGAAACACCTTC
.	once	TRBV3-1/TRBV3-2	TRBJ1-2	CASSQLRGGQNYGYTF	TGTGCCAGCAGCCAACTTAGGGGAGGACAGAACTATGGCTACACCTTC
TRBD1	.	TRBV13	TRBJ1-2	CASSFGTANYGYTF	TGTGCCAGCAGCTTCGGGACAGCTAACTATGGCTACACCTTC
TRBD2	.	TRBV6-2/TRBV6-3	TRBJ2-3	CASSLGLALSTDTQYF	TGTGCCAGCAGTCTAGGACTAGCACTAAGCACAGATACGCAGTATTTT
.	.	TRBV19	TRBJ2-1	CASSMSGIEQFF	TGTGCCAGTAGTATGAGCGGAATAGAGCAGTTCTTC
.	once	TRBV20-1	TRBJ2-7	CSASWQSSVWEQYF	TGCAGTGCTAGTTGGCAGAGCAGTGTCTGGGAGCAGTACTTC
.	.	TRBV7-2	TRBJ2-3	CASSDRTDTQYF	TGTGCCAGCAGCGACCGCACAGATACGCAGTATTTT
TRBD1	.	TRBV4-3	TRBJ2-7	CASSQDLGQDYEQYF	TGCGCCAGCAGCCAAGATCTGGGACAGGATTACGAGCAGTACTTC
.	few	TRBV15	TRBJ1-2	CATSRDRRDGYTF	TGTGCCACCAGCAGAGATAGGAGGGATGGCTACACCTTC
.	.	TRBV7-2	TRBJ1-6	CASSQFQAGNGNSPLHF	TGTGCCAGCAGCCAATTCCAGGCGGGGAACGGTAATTCACCCCTCCACTTT
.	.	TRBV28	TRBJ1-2	CASSFRRGRQNYGYTF	TGTGCCAGCAGTTTTCGGAGGGGCAGACAGAACTATGGCTACACCTTC
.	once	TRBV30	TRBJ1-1	CAWEGEMITEAFF	TGTGCCTGGGAGGGTGAAATGATCACTGAAGCTTTCTTT
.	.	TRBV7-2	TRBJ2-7	CASSSAGGPYEQYF	TGTGCCAGCAGCTCAGCAGGGGGGCCCTACGAGCAGTACTTC
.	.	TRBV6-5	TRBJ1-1	CASRRPGSGTEAFF	TGTGCCAGCAGGCGTCCCGGGTCGGGCACTGAAGCTTTCTTT
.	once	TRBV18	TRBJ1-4	CASSPLIPPEELFF	TGTGCCAGCTCACCACTAATACCACCGGAGGAACTGTTTTTT
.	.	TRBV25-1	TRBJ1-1	CASRMGGMNTEAFF	TGTGCCAGCAGGATGGGGGGGATGAACACTGAAGCTTTCTTT
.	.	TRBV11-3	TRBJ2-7	CASSLVLRDSLHEQYF	TGTGCCAGCAGCTTAGTATTAAGGGACTCCCTTCACGAGCAGTACTTC
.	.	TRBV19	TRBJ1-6	CASRPTESSYNSPLHF	TGTGCCAGTAGACCGACGGAGAGCTCCTATAATTCACCCCTCCACTTT
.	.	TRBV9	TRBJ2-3	CASSVRGVDTQYF	TGTGCCAGCAGCGTCAGGGGCGTGGATACGCAGTATTTT
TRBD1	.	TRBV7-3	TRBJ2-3	CASSLTGTGGLTDTQYF	TGTGCCAGCAGCTTAACCGGGACAGGGGGCCTCACAGATACGCAGTATTTT
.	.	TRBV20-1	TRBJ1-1	CSASPGNTEAFF	TGCAGTGCTAGTCCAGGGAACACTGAAGCTTTCTTT
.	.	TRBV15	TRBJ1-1	CATSRDLIRGTEAFF	TGTGCCACCAGCAGAGATTTGATCAGGGGCACTGAAGCTTTCTTT
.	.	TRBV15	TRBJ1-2	CATSSLPSGTEDGYTF	TGTGCCACCAGCAGCCTGCCCAGTGGGACGGAGGATGGCTACACCTTC
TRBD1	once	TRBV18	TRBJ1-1	CASSRQGARRTEAFF	TGTGCCAGCTCCCGACAGGGGGCAAGAAGGACTGAAGCTTTCTTT